The 21 T cell receptor beta chains presented below share a single source sample, sequenced in a study of spatial heterogeneity in lung cancer (dated by TCRdb to between 2018 and 2021). The sample's time point label is to be understood as: blood at routine non-recurrence follow-up after resection. The library came from 5' RACE. Reads for this sample came from a NextSeq 500. Using fastp at Q25 and MiXCR, TCRdb reprocessed the public reads and kept productive beta chains. Rows with a matching CDR3 protein are joined into one entry that keeps the most common DNA and genes. In this sample the table shows more than 30,000 distinct CDR3 sequences, about 9.4% of which occur a single time. Approximately 30% of the sample lies in the top ten. Sequencing used PBMCs, obtained at follow-up. These receptors all stem from a female donor with early-stage non-small cell lung cancer.

In this sample, this clonotype turned up many times. The V call is TRBV4-3, the J call TRBJ2-5; no definite D call. V was cut by 0 bases and J by 1 base, with 12 bases left in between. CDR3 length: 16 amino acids. The germline V gene has CDR1 LGHNA and CDR2 YSLEER. CDR3 DNA sequence: TGCGCCAGCAGCCAAGATCTCACGGCCACCCAAGAGACCCAGTACTTC. The encoded protein is CASSQDLTATQETQYF.

The sample holds many counts of this clonotype. V is TRBV7-6 and J is TRBJ2-7; 9 positions match TRBD1. The CDR3 length is 17 residues. V was pared by 0 bases and J by 3 bases, with 9 bases of the junction left unmatched. CDR1 and CDR2 from the germline V gene are SGHVS and FNYEAQ. The CDR3 here is CASSLARTGVEYYEQYF. In nucleotides, the CDR3 is TGTGCCAGCAGCTTAGCCCGGACAGGGGTGGAATACTACGAGCAGTACTTC. The full variable domain, its missing parts supplied by reference TRBV7-6 and TRBJ2-7, is GAGVSQSPRYKVTKRGQDVALRCDPISGHVSLYWYRQALGQGPEFLTYFNYEAQQDKSGLPNDRFSAERPEGSISTLTIQRTEQRDSAMYRCASSLARTGVEYYEQYFGPGTRLTVT.

This clonotype was counted at least ten times. The CDR3 DNA follows: TGTGCCAGCAGGCGGCCGGTAGCGGGGGGGAATGAGCAGTTCTTC. This codes for CASRRPVAGGNEQFF. The genes are TRBV28 and TRBJ2-1; 11 bases agree with TRBD2. With V trimmed by 6 bases and J by 7 bases, 8 bases remained unmatched. CDR3 length: 15 residues. Germline CDR1 and CDR2: MDHEN and SYDVKM.

This clonotype has ten or more counts. The chain combines TRBV27 with TRBJ2-5, with TRBD2 matching 8 bases. The CDR3 is made up of 14 amino acids. CDR1 MNHEY and CDR2 SMNVEV come from the germline V gene (reference sequence). Trimming removed 5 bases from V and 3 bases from J; junction bases left unmatched: 5. In DNA, the CDR3 is TGTGCCAGCAGTACTAAGCGGGGGAAAGAGACCCAGTACTTC. It is translated as CASSTKRGKETQYF.

This clonotype has just a few counts. The V call is TRBV6-6, the J call TRBJ2-1; 12 nucleotides agree with TRBD2. The CDR3 has 17 amino acids. In germline, CDR1 is MNHNY, CDR2 SVGAGI (reference sequence). V dropped 7 bases and J dropped 2; count of bases not matched to a gene: 9. The CDR3 DNA reads TGTGCCAGCAAAGGCCCTAGCGGGGGGGACGCCTACAATGAGCAGTTCTTC. Translated, it gives CASKGPSGGDAYNEQFF.

This clonotype occurred many times. The rearrangement joins TRBV19 to TRBJ2-4; D tentatively reads TRBD1 or TRBD2 (5 bases each). The CDR3 consists of 12 residues. Germline loops: CDR1 LNHDA, CDR2 SQIVND (reference sequence). Trimming took off 5 bases at V and 5 bases at J, with 7 bases between the two ends. The CDR3 region is CASSLGENIQYF. In DNA, the CDR3 is TGTGCCAGTAGTTTGGGGGAAAACATTCAGTACTTC. Full variable domain (missing parts from reference TRBV19 and TRBJ2-4): DGGITQSPKYLFRKEGQNVTLSCEQNLNHDAMYWYRQDPGQGLRLIYYSQIVNDFQKGDIAEGYSVSREKKESFPLTVTSAQKNPTAFYLCASSLGENIQYFGAGTRLSVL.

The chain carries TRBV13 and TRBJ1-2; D possibly corresponds to TRBD1 (5 bases). With 2 bases removed from V and 0 bases from J, the gap between germline ends came to 16 bases. Germline loops: CDR1 PRHDT, CDR2 FYEKMQ (reference sequence). The CDR3 runs to 17 residues. CDR3 amino acids: CASSLQGRSSANYGYTF. CDR3 DNA sequence: TGTGCCAGCAGCTTACAGGGCCGGTCCTCTGCTAACTATGGCTACACCTTC.

This clonotype showed up just a few times. V is TRBV2 and J is TRBJ2-1, with 9 nucleotides matching TRBD2. Germline loops: CDR1 SNHLY, CDR2 FYNNEI. The ends lost 4 bases at V and 4 bases at J; junction bases unmatched: 8. The CDR3 has 16 amino acids. The CDR3 DNA sequence: TGTGCCAGCAGTGGCCTCCTTGCGGGGGGGTACAATGAGCAGTTCTTC. It codes for CASSGLLAGGYNEQFF.

This clonotype came up many times. The rearrangement joins TRBV6-5 to TRBJ1-1; 7 bases are a match to TRBD1. From germline, CDR1 is MNHEY and CDR2 SVGAGI. This CDR3 is built from 15 residues. The ends lost 6 bases at V and 6 bases at J; junction bases unmatched: 13. CDR3 bases: TGTGCCAGCAGCACTATCCAAAGGGGGCGGGCTGAAGCTTTCTTT. Translation: CASSTIQRGRAEAFF.

This clonotype has a handful of counts. The chain couples TRBV20-1 to TRBJ2-3; D possibly corresponds to TRBD2 (6 bases). With 5 bases removed from V and 5 bases from J, the gap between germline ends came to 14 bases. Germline CDR1 reads DFQATT; CDR2 reads SNEGSKA (reference sequence). The CDR3 totals 13 residues. The CDR3 loop reads CSASVSGVDTQYF. The CDR3 nucleotides are TGCAGTGCTTCGGTTTCGGGGGTAGATACGCAGTATTTT.

This clonotype was seen many times. The chain joins TRBV5-1 to TRBJ1-4, with 8 bases that match TRBD1. CDR3 size: 14 residues. Losses at the gene ends were 2 bases for V and 4 bases for J; bases not matched to a gene: 1. Germline CDR1 SGHRS, CDR2 YFSETQ. This CDR3 is CASSLTGGNEKLFF. The CDR3 DNA is TGCGCCAGCAGCTTAACAGGGGGTAATGAAAAACTGTTTTTT.

The chain couples TRBV11-2 to TRBJ2-2; perhaps TRBD2 as D (5 bases). Trimming pared 1 base from V and 3 bases from J, leaving 9 bases between. Germline CDR1 reads SGHAT; CDR2 reads FQNNGV. This CDR3 has 15 amino acids. In DNA form, the CDR3 reads TGTGCCAGCAGCTTAGGTTCCGGGGACACCGGGGAGCTGTTTTTT. Its protein product is CASSLGSGDTGELFF.

This clonotype was picked up a small number of times. V is TRBV25-1 and J is TRBJ2-3; TRBD1 or TRBD2 may be the D gene (5 bases each). CDR3 length equals 10 residues. Between the trimmed V and J ends, which lost 10 bases and 6 bases, there was a span of 8 bases. CDR1 and CDR2 from the germline V gene are MGHDK and SYGVNS. The CDR3 DNA is TGTGCCACCTGGGGGGATACGCAGTATTTT. This encodes CATWGDTQYF.

Remarks on this clonotype: A much larger clone lies one base from this, so it may be a read error. The V and J genes are TRBV12-3 or TRBV12-4 and TRBJ1-3; D is ambiguous. V was cut by 3 bases and J by 3 bases, with 12 bases left in between. The CDR3 is 15 amino acids. The DNA of the CDR3 is TGTGCCAGCAGTTTTGGGGAGGGCGTTGGAAACACCATATATTTT. It yields the protein CASSFGEGVGNTIYF.

The chain links TRBV5-1 to TRBJ2-7; 8 nucleotides align to TRBD1. CDR1 and CDR2 from the germline V gene are SGHRS and YFSETQ. Trimming took 0 bases from V and 7 from J; bases not matched to a gene: 12. The CDR3 has 16 amino acids. CDR3 residues: CASSLGPGQGMEEQYF. The CDR3 DNA follows: TGCGCCAGCAGCTTGGGCCCAGGACAGGGTATGGAAGAGCAGTACTTC.

This clonotype was seen repeatedly, ten times or more. The gene calls are TRBV2 and TRBJ2-1; tentative D call: TRBD2 (6 bases). CDR3 length equals 16 residues. With 2 bases removed from V and 3 bases from J, the gap between germline ends came to 14 bases. Germline values: CDR1 SNHLY, CDR2 FYNNEI. CDR3 DNA sequence: TGTGCCAGCAGTGAAACGCGGGGATCAATCTACAATGAGCAGTTCTTC. Protein: CASSETRGSIYNEQFF.

There are a few counts of this clonotype. This chain links TRBV2 with TRBJ1-1, with D unclear. This CDR3 contains 12 residues. CDR1 SNHLY and CDR2 FYNNEI come from the germline V gene. Trimming pared 6 bases from V and 4 bases from J, leaving 9 bases between. The CDR3, as DNA: TGTGCCAGCAGCCCCGGGTTCACTGAAGCTTTCTTT. It yields the protein CASSPGFTEAFF.

This clonotype showed up just a few times. The V call is TRBV20-1, the J call TRBJ2-3; D may be TRBD2 (5 bases). Germline V lookup: CDR1 DFQATT, CDR2 SNEGSKA (reference sequence). The CDR3 contains 17 residues. With 6 bases removed from V and 4 bases from J, the gap between germline ends came to 26 bases. CDR3 sequence: CSAIPGYQPSRSDTQYF. CDR3 in DNA: TGCAGTGCCATCCCCGGCTACCAACCTAGCCGATCAGATACGCAGTATTTT.

This clonotype was detected many times. The chain carries TRBV12-3 or TRBV12-4 and TRBJ2-2, with a possible D match to TRBD2 (6 bases). The CDR3 has 15 amino acids. The V end lost 3 bases, the J end lost 2 bases, and 10 bases lay between the germline ends. The CDR3 DNA follows: TGTGCCAGCAGTTTCATTAGCGGAAACACCGGGGAGCTGTTTTTT. It translates to CASSFISGNTGELFF.

This clonotype was seen repeatedly, ten times or more. The genes are TRBV18 and TRBJ2-7; possible D gene TRBD1, 5 bases. The CDR3 totals 13 residues. Trimming took 3 bases from V and 4 from J, leaving 10 bases between them. Germline loops: CDR1 KGHSH, CDR2 LQKENI. CDR3 in amino acids: CASSPPTEYEQYF. In DNA form, the CDR3 reads TGTGCCAGCTCACCCCCGACAGAGTACGAGCAGTACTTC.

This clonotype was observed at least ten times. V and J are TRBV20-1 and TRBJ1-2; a weak D match, TRBD1 (5 bases). CDR1 and CDR2 from the germline V gene are DFQATT and SNEGSKA (reference sequence). This CDR3 has 12 amino acids. Trimming took 1 base from V and 5 from J, leaving 8 bases between them. The CDR3 bases are TGCAGTGCTAGAGCACCAGGGTATGGCTACACCTTC. This codes for CSARAPGYGYTF.